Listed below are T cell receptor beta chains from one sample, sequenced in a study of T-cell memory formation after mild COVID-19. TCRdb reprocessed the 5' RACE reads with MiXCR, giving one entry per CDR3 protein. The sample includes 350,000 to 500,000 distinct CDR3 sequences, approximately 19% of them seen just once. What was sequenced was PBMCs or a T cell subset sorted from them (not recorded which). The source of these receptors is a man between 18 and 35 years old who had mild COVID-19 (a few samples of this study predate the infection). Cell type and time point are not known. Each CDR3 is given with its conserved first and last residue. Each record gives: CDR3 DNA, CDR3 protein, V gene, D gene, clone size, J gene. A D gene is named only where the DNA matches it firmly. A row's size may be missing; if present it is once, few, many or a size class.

CDR3nt: TGCGCCAGCAGCCAAGAACTACAGGTCGAAGATACGCAGTATTTT
CDR3aa: CASSQELQVEDTQYF
v_gene: TRBV4-3
d_gene: NA
abundance: NA
j_gene: TRBJ2-3

CDR3nt: TGTGCCAGCAGCCGCGGGACCGTCTACGAGCAGTACTTC
CDR3aa: CASSRGTVYEQYF
v_gene: TRBV7-2
d_gene: NA
abundance: few
j_gene: TRBJ2-7

CDR3nt: TGTGCCAGCTCACCACGGGCGTCAGGGGGCGAGTATACGCAGTATTTT
CDR3aa: CASSPRASGGEYTQYF
v_gene: TRBV18
d_gene: TRBD1
abundance: NA
j_gene: TRBJ2-3

CDR3nt: TGTGCCAGCAGTGATACCGGGGGGGGTTACTATGGCTACACCTTC
CDR3aa: CASSDTGGGYYGYTF
v_gene: TRBV6-5
d_gene: NA
abundance: NA
j_gene: TRBJ1-2

CDR3nt: TGCGCCAGCAGCTTTGGGGCAACAGGGTTGAATGAGCAGTTCTTC
CDR3aa: CASSFGATGLNEQFF
v_gene: TRBV5-1
d_gene: NA
abundance: NA
j_gene: TRBJ2-1

CDR3nt: TGTGCCAGCAGATTAGGGGGGTCCGCCGGAGGAACGCAGTATTTT
CDR3aa: CASRLGGSAGGTQYF
v_gene: TRBV7-9
d_gene: NA
abundance: few
j_gene: TRBJ2-3

CDR3nt: TGTGCCAGCAGCAGAGGGGGTTCTAGTTCACCCCTCCACTTT
CDR3aa: CASSRGGSSSPLHF
v_gene: TRBV4-2
d_gene: NA
abundance: NA
j_gene: TRBJ1-6

CDR3nt: TGTGCCAGCAGGAACGACAGGGGGGGTCAGCCCCAGCATTTT
CDR3aa: CASRNDRGGQPQHF
v_gene: TRBV12-3/TRBV12-4
d_gene: TRBD1
abundance: few
j_gene: TRBJ1-5

CDR3nt: TGTGCCAGCTCACCACAGGAAAGGACAGGGGACACCGGGGAGCTGTTTTTT
CDR3aa: CASSPQERTGDTGELFF
v_gene: TRBV18
d_gene: TRBD1
abundance: few
j_gene: TRBJ2-2

CDR3nt: TGCGCCAGCAGTCTTCCGCCCAGGGACAGGGGGCCCTACAATGAGCAGTTCTTC
CDR3aa: CASSLPPRDRGPYNEQFF
v_gene: TRBV23-1
d_gene: TRBD1
abundance: few
j_gene: TRBJ2-1

CDR3nt: TGTGCCACCAGCAGGTCAGGATTTACAGACAATGAGCAGTTCTTC
CDR3aa: CATSRSGFTDNEQFF
v_gene: TRBV15
d_gene: NA
abundance: NA
j_gene: TRBJ2-1

CDR3nt: TGTGCCAGCAGCGTAGAACAGGGGGCGAACAATGAGCAGTTCTTC
CDR3aa: CASSVEQGANNEQFF
v_gene: TRBV9
d_gene: TRBD1
abundance: few
j_gene: TRBJ2-1

CDR3nt: TGTGCCAGCAGCTTCGTTCTGAATCTCGGAGATACGCAGTATTTT
CDR3aa: CASSFVLNLGDTQYF
v_gene: TRBV7-8
d_gene: NA
abundance: few
j_gene: TRBJ2-3

CDR3nt: TGTGCCAGTAGCAGCGGGGTACCTTACAATGAGCAGTTCTTC
CDR3aa: CASSSGVPYNEQFF
v_gene: TRBV19
d_gene: TRBD2
abundance: NA
j_gene: TRBJ2-1

CDR3nt: TGTGCCAGCAGCTTAATGGACTCGGAGACCCAGTACTTC
CDR3aa: CASSLMDSETQYF
v_gene: TRBV13
d_gene: NA
abundance: NA
j_gene: TRBJ2-5

CDR3nt: TGTGCCAGCAGCTTAAGAGGGGCCGAGGATTCTAATTCACCCCTCCACTTT
CDR3aa: CASSLRGAEDSNSPLHF
v_gene: TRBV7-2
d_gene: NA
abundance: NA
j_gene: TRBJ1-6

CDR3nt: TGTGCCAGCAGCGTAGCCCCTCGGACGACAGATACGCAGTATTTT
CDR3aa: CASSVAPRTTDTQYF
v_gene: TRBV9
d_gene: NA
abundance: few
j_gene: TRBJ2-3

CDR3nt: TGTGCCACCAGTGATCCTATCGGGGGTACGGTCTACAATGAGCAGTTCTTC
CDR3aa: CATSDPIGGTVYNEQFF
v_gene: TRBV24-1
d_gene: NA
abundance: few
j_gene: TRBJ2-1

CDR3nt: TGTGCCACCCAAGCTGGTGCCTACAATGAGCAGTTCTTC
CDR3aa: CATQAGAYNEQFF
v_gene: TRBV7-9
d_gene: NA
abundance: few
j_gene: TRBJ2-1

CDR3nt: TGTGCCAGCAGTTTAGGGGGAGGAGTCACTGAAGCTTTCTTT
CDR3aa: CASSLGGGVTEAFF
v_gene: TRBV27
d_gene: NA
abundance: few
j_gene: TRBJ1-1

CDR3nt: TGCAGTGCTCGCCCCCTATTGGGTTTGGCAGATACGCAGTATTTT
CDR3aa: CSARPLLGLADTQYF
v_gene: TRBV20-1
d_gene: NA
abundance: NA
j_gene: TRBJ2-3

CDR3nt: TGTGCCAGTAGTGTTTTCGGGAAGGAGGCAGATACGCAGTATTTT
CDR3aa: CASSVFGKEADTQYF
v_gene: TRBV19
d_gene: NA
abundance: NA
j_gene: TRBJ2-3

CDR3nt: TGTGCCATCAAGGGGAGACAGTATCTGGACGAGCAGTACTTC
CDR3aa: CAIKGRQYLDEQYF
v_gene: TRBV6-2/TRBV6-3
d_gene: NA
abundance: few
j_gene: TRBJ2-7

CDR3nt: TGTGCCAGCAGTTACTCGTTTACGACGGCTATTCGTTCACCCCTCCACTTT
CDR3aa: CASSYSFTTAIRSPLHF
v_gene: TRBV6-5
d_gene: NA
abundance: few
j_gene: TRBJ1-6

CDR3nt: TGTGCCAGCAGTAGGCGTCCCATTCCTGGCACTGAAGCTTTCTTT
CDR3aa: CASSRRPIPGTEAFF
v_gene: TRBV6-5
d_gene: NA
abundance: NA
j_gene: TRBJ1-1

CDR3nt: TGTGCCAGCAGGTCTACCGGGACAGACGCCTACGAGCAGTACTTC
CDR3aa: CASRSTGTDAYEQYF
v_gene: TRBV7-2
d_gene: TRBD1
abundance: many
j_gene: TRBJ2-7

CDR3nt: TGTGCCAGCAGCTCCCGACTAGCGGGGGGCAACAATGAGCAGTTCTTC
CDR3aa: CASSSRLAGGNNEQFF
v_gene: TRBV9
d_gene: TRBD2
abundance: NA
j_gene: TRBJ2-1

CDR3nt: TGTGCCAGCAGCTGGCCCCGGGACAGATTATCCCCTGAGCAGTTCTTC
CDR3aa: CASSWPRDRLSPEQFF
v_gene: TRBV9
d_gene: TRBD1
abundance: NA
j_gene: TRBJ2-1

CDR3nt: TGTGCCAGTAGTCCGTCCCGGGTGCGCCGGGAGACCCAGTACTTC
CDR3aa: CASSPSRVRRETQYF
v_gene: TRBV19
d_gene: NA
abundance: NA
j_gene: TRBJ2-5

CDR3nt: TGTGCCAGCAGTTGGCAAGGGTACGAGCAGTACTTC
CDR3aa: CASSWQGYEQYF
v_gene: TRBV12-3/TRBV12-4
d_gene: NA
abundance: few
j_gene: TRBJ2-7

CDR3nt: TGTGCCAGCAGTTTTAGGGCAGGGGAACCCTACGAGCAGTACTTC
CDR3aa: CASSFRAGEPYEQYF
v_gene: TRBV12-3/TRBV12-4
d_gene: NA
abundance: many
j_gene: TRBJ2-7

CDR3nt: TGCGCCAGCAGCCAAGATACGGGGGCGGAGACCCAGTACTTC
CDR3aa: CASSQDTGAETQYF
v_gene: TRBV4-3
d_gene: NA
abundance: NA
j_gene: TRBJ2-5

CDR3nt: TGCGCCAGCAGCTTGGGACAGGCCCGCACAGATACGCAGTATTTT
CDR3aa: CASSLGQARTDTQYF
v_gene: TRBV5-1
d_gene: NA
abundance: many
j_gene: TRBJ2-3

CDR3nt: TGTGCCAGCAGTTTTGAGAGTTCACCCCTCCACTTT
CDR3aa: CASSFESSPLHF
v_gene: TRBV27
d_gene: NA
abundance: few
j_gene: TRBJ1-6

CDR3nt: TGCGCCAGCAGCCCGGGGATGTTGAACTATGGCTACACCTTC
CDR3aa: CASSPGMLNYGYTF
v_gene: TRBV4-3
d_gene: NA
abundance: NA
j_gene: TRBJ1-2

CDR3nt: TGTGCCAGCAGTGTAAGGGGGAATGAAAAACTGTTTTTT
CDR3aa: CASSVRGNEKLFF
v_gene: TRBV2
d_gene: NA
abundance: few
j_gene: TRBJ1-4

CDR3nt: TGTGCCAGCGCCAGACAGGTCTCTGGGGCCAACGTCCTGACTTTC
CDR3aa: CASARQVSGANVLTF
v_gene: TRBV6-5
d_gene: NA
abundance: NA
j_gene: TRBJ2-6

CDR3nt: TGCGCCAGCAGCTCAACCGGGACAGGGGCACAAGAGACCCAGTACTTC
CDR3aa: CASSSTGTGAQETQYF
v_gene: TRBV5-1
d_gene: TRBD1
abundance: NA
j_gene: TRBJ2-5

CDR3nt: TGTGCCAGCAGCTTAGGAGGGGACAACTATCAGCCCCAGCATTTT
CDR3aa: CASSLGGDNYQPQHF
v_gene: TRBV7-2
d_gene: NA
abundance: few
j_gene: TRBJ1-5

CDR3nt: TGTGCCAGCAGTCCCTTTACAGGGGACGAGACCCAGTACTTC
CDR3aa: CASSPFTGDETQYF
v_gene: TRBV6-5
d_gene: TRBD1
abundance: few
j_gene: TRBJ2-5

CDR3nt: TGTGCCAGCAGCTTGGGGGATGGCGGTTATGAAAAACTGTTTTTT
CDR3aa: CASSLGDGGYEKLFF
v_gene: TRBV7-2
d_gene: NA
abundance: once
j_gene: TRBJ1-4

CDR3nt: TGCAGCGTTGCTAGCGGGTGGTACAATGAGCAGTTCTTC
CDR3aa: CSVASGWYNEQFF
v_gene: TRBV29-1
d_gene: TRBD2
abundance: few
j_gene: TRBJ2-1

CDR3nt: TGTGCCAGCAGTTACCTCTTGGGGGGCCGGGGCGAGACCCAGTACTTC
CDR3aa: CASSYLLGGRGETQYF
v_gene: TRBV6-6
d_gene: NA
abundance: NA
j_gene: TRBJ2-5

CDR3nt: TGCGCCAGCAGCGGACAGGGCGGCAATTCACCCCTCCACTTT
CDR3aa: CASSGQGGNSPLHF
v_gene: TRBV5-1
d_gene: TRBD1
abundance: many
j_gene: TRBJ1-6

CDR3nt: TGCGCCAGCAGCTCTGGACTAGCGGGGGGCACTGAGCAGTTCTTC
CDR3aa: CASSSGLAGGTEQFF
v_gene: TRBV5-1
d_gene: TRBD2
abundance: NA
j_gene: TRBJ2-1

CDR3nt: TGCGCCAGCTGGAGCGGGGGGGGTCAAGAGACCCAGTACTTC
CDR3aa: CASWSGGGQETQYF
v_gene: TRBV5-1
d_gene: TRBD2
abundance: few
j_gene: TRBJ2-5

CDR3nt: TGTGCCAGCAGCCCCGCAGGGGTTTCTGGCAATCAGCCCCAGCATTTT
CDR3aa: CASSPAGVSGNQPQHF
v_gene: TRBV2
d_gene: NA
abundance: few
j_gene: TRBJ1-5

CDR3nt: TGTGCCAGCAGCTCCCGGGGGGGGGCTCCCCAAGAGACCCAGTACTTC
CDR3aa: CASSSRGGAPQETQYF
v_gene: TRBV9
d_gene: TRBD2
abundance: NA
j_gene: TRBJ2-5

CDR3nt: TGTGCCAGCTCACCGGGAGACACTGAAGCTTTCTTT
CDR3aa: CASSPGDTEAFF
v_gene: TRBV18
d_gene: NA
abundance: many
j_gene: TRBJ1-1

CDR3nt: TGTGCCAGCAGTGACGCCTTGGGACTAGCGGGGGGTCCGAACACCGGGGAGCTGTTTTTT
CDR3aa: CASSDALGLAGGPNTGELFF
v_gene: TRBV6-5
d_gene: TRBD2
abundance: many
j_gene: TRBJ2-2

CDR3nt: TGTGCCAGTAGTCCACTCGGGGCATCAGGCTATGGCTACACCTTC
CDR3aa: CASSPLGASGYGYTF
v_gene: TRBV19
d_gene: NA
abundance: NA
j_gene: TRBJ1-2

CDR3nt: TGTGCCAGCACCTTCATTGGAGTAAAAGAGACCCAGTACTTC
CDR3aa: CASTFIGVKETQYF
v_gene: TRBV5-6
d_gene: NA
abundance: NA
j_gene: TRBJ2-5

CDR3nt: TGTGCCAGCAGTTACTCGATCGGGGGTAGCTATGGCTACACCTTC
CDR3aa: CASSYSIGGSYGYTF
v_gene: TRBV6-5
d_gene: NA
abundance: once
j_gene: TRBJ1-2

CDR3nt: TGTGCCAGCAGCTCCCACTACAGACTAGCAGGGGGAAGCCAGTACTTC
CDR3aa: CASSSHYRLAGGSQYF
v_gene: TRBV6-2/TRBV6-3
d_gene: NA
abundance: NA
j_gene: TRBJ2-5

CDR3nt: TGTGCCAGCAGTAACACAGGGATGGGAACTGAAGCTTTCTTT
CDR3aa: CASSNTGMGTEAFF
v_gene: TRBV6-1
d_gene: NA
abundance: NA
j_gene: TRBJ1-1

CDR3nt: TGTGCCAGCAGCTTGGCCGGGTACTCCTACGAGCAGTACTTC
CDR3aa: CASSLAGYSYEQYF
v_gene: TRBV5-8
d_gene: NA
abundance: NA
j_gene: TRBJ2-7

CDR3nt: TGTGCCAGCAGCCAAGATCTGCAGGGGGTAGAGACCCAGTACTTC
CDR3aa: CASSQDLQGVETQYF
v_gene: TRBV3-1
d_gene: TRBD1
abundance: many
j_gene: TRBJ2-5

CDR3nt: TGCGCCAGCAGCCAACAGGGGCTCTATGGCTACACCTTC
CDR3aa: CASSQQGLYGYTF
v_gene: TRBV4-1
d_gene: NA
abundance: few
j_gene: TRBJ1-2

CDR3nt: TGTGCCAGCTTTAGGGTTGGCAACGAAGAGACCCAGTACTTC
CDR3aa: CASFRVGNEETQYF
v_gene: TRBV2
d_gene: NA
abundance: few
j_gene: TRBJ2-5

CDR3nt: TGTGCCAGCATCCACGAGGCAGGGGGAGAGACCCAGTACTTC
CDR3aa: CASIHEAGGETQYF
v_gene: TRBV6-6
d_gene: TRBD1
abundance: once
j_gene: TRBJ2-5